A single TCR beta chain is shown here with its context. The CDR3 runs to 15 residues. The V gene end was trimmed by 3 bases and the J gene end by 2 bases; junction bases not matched to a gene: 1. Germline V gene sequence: CDR1 SGHTA, CDR2 FQGNSA. The data derive from a study of blood T cell repertoires in COVID-19. The protocol was immunoSEQ multiplex PCR, while the TCRdb copy is restricted to in-frame clones and leaves out a portion. The data show about 39,000 clones, 80% to 90% seen once. This receptor was identified in a man between 60 and 75 years old in a cohort sampled during active COVID-19. The material sequenced was peripheral blood. The J gene is TRBJ2-3, the V gene TRBV7-2; 11 nucleotides align to TRBD2. As DNA, the CDR3 is TGTGCCAGCAGCTTGGGACTAGCGGACACAGATACGCAGTATTTT. Translating it yields CASSLGLADTDTQYF.